This T cell receptor beta chain stems from a study of a mutant IDH1 vaccine in newly diagnosed glioma. Using immunoSEQ multiplex PCR, the repertoire was profiled, and TCRdb retains in-frame clones only, with some absent. The sample records about 54,000 clones, 87% being singletons. The CDR3 length is 17 residues. The trim removed 4 bases at V and 5 bases at J, leaving 9 bases unmatched. The germline CDR1 and CDR2 sequences are SGHNT and YYREEE (reference sequence). Sample time point: week 23, last vaccination. Every vaccine dose comprised 300 ug of mutant IDH1 20-mer peptide plus topical imiquimod. For this clone: The antigen is not known.

The genes are TRBV5-4 and TRBJ2-2; 12 nucleotides align to TRBD2. The sequence derives from a man in his forties or fifties with glioma. This sample comprised PBMCs, obtained from a glioma patient whose treatment included an IDH1 peptide vaccine. The CDR3, as DNA: TGTGCCAGCAGCACCGTTCTAGCGGGAGGGCGAACCGGGGAGCTGTTTTTT. Its translation: CASSTVLAGGRTGELFF.